This T cell receptor beta chain was obtained from a study of T-cell reconstitution after alpha-beta-depleted transplantation in children. A note on this clonotype: The target antigen is unknown.

Whole-study findings and limits: Surviving recipient T cells and thymic progenitors produced the high day-60 TCRbeta diversity seen in some patients. Expanded graft clones numbering several hundred reportedly gave rise to alpha-beta T cells about two months after transplant. T-cell counts and diversity were attributed mostly to newly produced T cells one year after transplant.

Trimming pared 6 bases from V and 4 bases from J, leaving 19 bases between. The germline CDR1 and CDR2 sequences are MDHEN and SYDVKM. CDR3 length equals 15 residues. The TCRbeta library was prepared with unique molecular identifiers. TCRdb fed the PCR reads into MiXCR, producing one record per CDR3 protein. The sample records 500,000 or so distinct CDR3 sequences, 9.5% to 12% being singletons. This chain connects TRBV28 to TRBJ2-7; tentative D call: TRBD1 (6 bases). The material sequenced was PBMCs, mostly from graft donor cells, taken 180 days after TCRalphabeta/CD19-depleted stem cell transplant. The sequence came from a female patient aged 2-15 years who had a stem cell transplant for aplastic anemia, so the T cells may come from the graft donor. In DNA form, the CDR3 reads TGTGCCAGCAGAGACTCATCGGGACACCTTTACGAGCAGTACTTC. It translates to CASRDSSGHLYEQYF. Complete variable domain (other parts from reference TRBV28 and TRBJ2-7): DVKVTQSSRYLVKRTGEKVFLECVQDMDHENMFWYRQDPGLGLRLIYFSYDVKMKEKGDIPEGYSVSREKKERFSLILESASTNQTSMYLCASRDSSGHLYEQYFGPGTRLTVT.